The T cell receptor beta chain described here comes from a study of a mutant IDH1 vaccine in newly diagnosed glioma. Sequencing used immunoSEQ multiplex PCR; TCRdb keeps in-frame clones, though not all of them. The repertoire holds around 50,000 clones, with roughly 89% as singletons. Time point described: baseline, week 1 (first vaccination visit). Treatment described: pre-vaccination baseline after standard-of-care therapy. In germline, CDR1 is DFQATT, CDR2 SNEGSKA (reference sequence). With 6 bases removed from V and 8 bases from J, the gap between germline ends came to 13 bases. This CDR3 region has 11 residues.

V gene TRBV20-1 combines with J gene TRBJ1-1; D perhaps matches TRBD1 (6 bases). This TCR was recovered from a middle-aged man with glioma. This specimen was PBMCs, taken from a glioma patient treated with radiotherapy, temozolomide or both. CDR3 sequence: CSALHRAEAFF. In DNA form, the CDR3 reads TGCAGTGCCCTCCACAGGGCGGAAGCTTTCTTT.